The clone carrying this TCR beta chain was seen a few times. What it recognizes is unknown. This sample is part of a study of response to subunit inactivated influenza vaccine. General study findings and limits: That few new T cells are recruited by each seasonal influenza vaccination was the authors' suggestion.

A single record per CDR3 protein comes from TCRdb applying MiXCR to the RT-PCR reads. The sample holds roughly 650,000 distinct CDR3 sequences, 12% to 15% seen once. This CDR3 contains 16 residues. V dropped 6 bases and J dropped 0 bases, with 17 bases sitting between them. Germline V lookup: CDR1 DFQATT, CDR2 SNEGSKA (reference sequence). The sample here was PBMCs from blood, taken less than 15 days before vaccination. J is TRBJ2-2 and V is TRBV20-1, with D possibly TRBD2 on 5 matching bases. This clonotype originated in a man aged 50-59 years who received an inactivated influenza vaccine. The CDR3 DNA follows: TGCAGTGCCACCTTACTCGGGAAGACGAACACCGGGGAGCTGTTTTTT. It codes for CSATLLGKTNTGELFF.